These T cell receptor beta chains were read from a single sample in a study of Ad26.COV2.S vaccination and SARS-CoV-2 variants. Clones were sequenced by immunoSEQ multiplex PCR, and TCRdb holds only the in-frame ones, with some missing. The repertoire includes about 440,000 clones, 90% of them detected once, and less than 4.5% sits in the top ten. Source: peripheral blood, taken in a trial of Ad26.COV2.S vaccine versus placebo. These receptors originate from a person between 18 and 65 years old who received the Ad26.COV2.S COVID-19 vaccine or a placebo. CDR3s include the opening cysteine and the closing phenylalanine or tryptophan. The D gene is left open where the match is weak. Clone size is not always given. Where it is, it says once, few, many or a class for expanded clones.

J	V	size	D	CDR3	DNA
TRBJ2-2	TRBV10-3	-	TRBD2	CAITSGTSGLTGELFF	TGTGCCATCACCTCCGGGACTAGCGGACTAACCGGGGAGCTGTTTTTT
TRBJ1-2	TRBV28	-	TRBD1	CASRNAGGIRGYGYTF	TGTGCCAGCAGGAACGCAGGGGGGATACGCGGCTATGGCTACACCTTC
TRBJ2-7	TRBV19	-	TRBD1	CASSSSTGGSYEQYF	TGTGCCAGTAGTTCCTCGACAGGGGGCTCCTACGAGCAGTACTTC
TRBJ1-5	TRBV11-3	-	TRBD1	CASSLPWDRGGQPQHF	TGTGCCAGCAGCCTACCCTGGGACAGGGGCGGTCAGCCCCAGCATTTT
TRBJ1-4	TRBV5-4	-	-	CASSLAKSGDRNEKLFF	TGTGCCAGCAGCTTGGCCAAATCGGGGGACCGGAATGAAAAACTGTTTTTT
TRBJ2-7	TRBV7-9	-	-	CASSLGTETTLKQYF	TGTGCCAGCAGCTTGGGTACAGAGACAACTCTTAAGCAGTACTTC
TRBJ1-4	TRBV20-1	once	-	CSASNRVNEKLFF	TGCAGTGCTAGTAATCGAGTTAATGAAAAACTGTTTTTT
TRBJ1-4	TRBV27	-	-	CATRPTVSEKLFF	TGTGCCACCAGGCCGACAGTTTCCGAAAAACTGTTTTTT
TRBJ2-1	TRBV5-6	-	TRBD2	CASSLTSGSEQFF	TGTGCCAGCAGCCTCACTAGCGGGAGTGAGCAGTTCTTC
TRBJ1-2	TRBV5-4	-	TRBD1	CASSLAGGQVDGYTF	TGTGCCAGCAGCTTGGCCGGGGGACAGGTGGATGGCTACACCTTC
TRBJ2-2	TRBV5-4	-	TRBD2	CASSTSGRGATGELFF	TGTGCCAGCAGCACTAGCGGGAGGGGTGCCACCGGGGAGCTGTTTTTT
TRBJ2-7	TRBV7-9	once	-	CASSYPTAVYEQYF	TGTGCCAGCAGCTACCCGACTGCCGTCTACGAGCAGTACTTC
TRBJ2-1	TRBV9	-	-	CASSVGGDWKSSEQFF	TGTGCCAGCAGCGTAGGCGGGGACTGGAAGAGTAGTGAGCAGTTCTTC
TRBJ1-1	TRBV6-5	-	-	CASSYRGMNTEAFF	TGTGCCAGCAGTTATAGGGGCATGAACACTGAAGCTTTCTTT
TRBJ2-5	TRBV6-5	-	-	CASSYSTLAQETQYF	TGTGCCAGCAGTTACTCAACACTAGCCCAAGAGACCCAGTACTTC
TRBJ2-1	TRBV7-9	-	-	CASSLTSGEQFF	TGTGCCAGCAGCTTAACGTCGGGCGAGCAGTTCTTC